The TCR beta chain under discussion was sequenced for a study of CD8+CD57+ T cells in acquired aplastic anemia (dated by TCRdb to about 2018). With respect to the entire study: On average, sorted CD4+ and CD8+ cells yielded around 3.4 ug of extracted DNA, with a range of roughly 0.18 to 30 ug. Healthy donor samples averaged approximately 10 million reads for CD4+ and 11.0 million for CD8+ cells. The paper as a whole reports these results and caveats: Around 28 CD8+ CDR3 sequences were found to be shared between patients and controls, but these sequences appeared to be highly expressed in patients and within the immunodominant clones of the patients. Patients and healthy controls showed no significant difference in CD8+ Simpson's diversity (P=0.060).

Genomic DNA was used as template for profiling of TCR beta VDJ combinations and CDR3 sequences. TCR repertoire sequencing was run on an Illumina HiSeq 2000. As for the authors' bioinformatics: TRBV/TRBJ rearrangement plots, CDR3 size and DJ length profiles, and Simpson's diversity index were used to evaluate the repertoires. Whichever DNA sequence was most abundant in the deep sequencing data was defined as the immunodominant clone. CDR3 amino acid sequences were checked for sharing across subjects and were also compared against the VDJdb database and published repertoires. TCRdb reprocessing: public reads trimmed at Q25 with fastp, clones called with MiXCR, in-frame beta chains kept. Records with the same CDR3 protein are collapsed into one entry carrying the most frequent genes and DNA. The V and J calls reflect TCRdb's pipeline rather than the authors' work. This sample has approximately 130,000 distinct CDR3 sequences in its table, and 41% of those were observed once. The ten largest make up under 9% of the sample.

In the study, sorted CD4+ and CD8+ blood T cells from patients with severe aplastic anemia and from healthy subjects underwent deep sequencing of TCR repertoires. Ficoll-Paque density gradient centrifugation was used to isolate peripheral blood mononuclear cells. Before DNA extraction, CD4+ and CD8+ T cells were sorted with FACS or magnetic beads. Turning to this clonotype: The antigen it recognizes is unknown. No base-level quality is on record; no much larger clone is a single base apart.

The V end gives up 10 bases and the J end 0 bases, leaving 8 bases in the junction not matched to a gene. Its CDR3 holds 14 amino acids, cysteine through phenylalanine. This entry keeps only the CDR3 DNA: 42 bases, framed from base 1. CDR1 and CDR2, per the germline V gene (reference sequence), are LGHDT and YNNKEL. The chain joins TRBV3-1 to TRBJ2-7, with TRBD1 identical over 8 junction bases. Source material: sorted CD4+, CD8+, or CD8+CD57+ T cells (not recorded which) from PBMCs. This clonotype was sampled from a human donor in good health, serving as a control. The bases read TGTGCCATCAGATCCGGACAGGGCTCCTACGAGCAGTACTTC. Translated, this is CAIRSGQGSYEQYF.